What follows are 29 T cell receptor beta chains derived from one specimen sequenced in a study of T cell repertoires in aging, cancer and after chemotherapy. Amplification of TCR beta used genomic DNA extracted from peripheral blood. Multiplex touch-down PCR with TRB-A/B primers amplified rearranged V-D-J TRB sequences. TCRdb re-called the multiplex PCR reads through MiXCR, storing one row per CDR3 protein. The profile shows some 14,000 distinct CDR3 sequences, less than 30% of them singletons. Sequencing used blood. All receptors come from a human donor in good health.

This clonotype appeared a few times. V gene TRBV7-6 combines with J gene TRBJ1-1; D gene ambiguous. This CDR3 has 13 amino acids. Trimming removed 0 bases at V and 1 base at J, with 3 bases between. Germline V gene lookup returns CDR1 SGHVS and CDR2 FNYEAQ. This CDR3 is CASSLAGNTEAFF. CDR3 coding DNA: TGTGCCAGCAGCTTAGCGGGGAACACTGAAGCTTTCTTT.

A few counts support this clonotype. This chain uses TRBV10-3 with TRBJ2-2; the D is unclear. The CDR3 loop spans 13 amino acids. Germline CDR1 is ENHRY and CDR2 is SYGVKD. Trimming left V 0 bases short and J 3 bases short, with 2 bases between. CDR3 sequence reads: CAISESHTGELFF. CDR3 coding DNA: TGTGCCATCAGTGAGTCTCACACCGGGGAGCTGTTTTTT.

CDR3 amino acids: CASSDRLVGSETQYF. The DNA of the CDR3 is TGTGCCAGCAGTGACCGACTAGTGGGGTCTGAGACCCAGTACTTC. V gene TRBV25-1 combines with J gene TRBJ2-5; TRBD2 might be the D (6 bases). Trimming removed 3 bases at V and 5 bases at J, with 16 bases between. From germline, CDR1 is MGHDK and CDR2 SYGVNS. The CDR3 covers 15 residues.

The chain carries TRBV10-3 and TRBJ2-3; no clear D. The CDR3 is 11 amino acids. Germline loops: CDR1 ENHRY, CDR2 SYGVKD. V was clipped by 8 bases and J by 2 bases, with 5 bases between them. CDR3 DNA sequence: TGTGCCATCGGTTACACAGATACGCAGTATTTT. It yields the protein CAIGYTDTQYF.

This clonotype was found a few times. The gene calls are TRBV14 and TRBJ1-3; weak D call: TRBD1 (5 bases). This CDR3 spans 13 amino acids. V shed 6 bases and J shed 0 bases, with 6 bases lying between them. Germline V lookup: CDR1 SGHDN, CDR2 FVKESK. The chain's CDR3 is CASRTASGNTIYF. The CDR3 bases are TGTGCCAGCAGGACAGCCTCTGGAAACACCATATATTTT.

This clonotype showed up just once. Given a much more abundant clone one base away, this may be a read error. The chain employs TRBV6-5 and TRBJ1-2, with D perhaps matching TRBD1 (6 bases). The CDR3 runs 13 residues. CDR1 and CDR2 (germline): MNHEY, SVGAGI. CDR3 residues: CASTMSGGYVYTF. The CDR3 bases are TGTGCCAGCACTATGAGTGGGGGCTATGTCTACACCTTC.

Only one count was recorded for this clonotype. One junction end disagrees with the germline gene, perhaps due to a read error. J is TRBJ1-2 and V is TRBV4-2, with D perhaps matching TRBD1 (5 bases). Germline values: CDR1 LGHNA, CDR2 YNFKEQ. CDR3 length: 14 amino acids. CDR3 loop: CASRQEAGPDGYTF. In DNA, the CDR3 is TGTGCCAGCAGACAAGAGGCAGGGCCTGACGGCTACACCTTC.

This clonotype was counted between two and nine times. The V and J genes are TRBV5-6 and TRBJ1-6; no reliable D call. This CDR3 comprises 14 residues. Germline CDR1 and CDR2: SGHDT and YYEEEE. Trimming cost V 0 bases and J 8 bases, with 9 bases left between them. CDR3 DNA sequence: TGTGCCAGCAGCTTGGGAGACTCAGATTCACCCCTCCACTTT. It is translated as CASSLGDSDSPLHF.

This clonotype showed up just a few times. V usage is TRBV7-3 and J usage is TRBJ1-2, with 8 bases fitting TRBD1. CDR3 length: 17 residues. Germline CDR1 and CDR2: SGHTA and FQGTGA. Trimming cost V 0 bases and J 5 bases; bases outside gene matches: 11. The CDR3 nucleotides read TGTGCCAGCAGCTTAACTCGAGCCGACCAGGGGGCGTATGGCTACACCTTC. As protein: CASSLTRADQGAYGYTF.

This chain joins TRBV19 and TRBJ2-1; D ambiguous. Germline V gene sequence: CDR1 LNHDA, CDR2 SQIVND (reference sequence). The CDR3 contains 14 residues. Trimming shortened V by 7 bases and J by 3 bases, and 13 bases separated the two germline ends. CDR3 nucleotide sequence: TGTGCCAGTAATACCGCAAGTTACTACAATGAGCAGTTCTTC. Its translation: CASNTASYYNEQFF.

V gene TRBV5-6 combines with J gene TRBJ1-2, with 7 bases lining up with TRBD1. The CDR3 sequence is 15 residues long. V shed 2 bases and J 4 bases; nucleotides not matched to a gene: 8. Germline V gene data show CDR1 as SGHDT and CDR2 as YYEEEE. CDR3 region: CASSFRSGGSYGYTF. DNA for the CDR3: TGTGCCAGCAGCTTTAGGTCAGGGGGTTCCTATGGCTACACCTTC.

This clonotype has only a few counts. The gene calls are TRBV11-1 and TRBJ2-3; no firm D call. The germline V gene has CDR1 SGHAT and CDR2 FQDESV (reference sequence). V lost 1 base to trimming and J lost 3 bases, with 2 bases between them. This CDR3 is built from 12 residues. The CDR3 sequence is CASSLVTDTQYF. The DNA of the CDR3 is TGTGCCAGCAGCTTAGTTACAGATACGCAGTATTTT.

This clonotype was found a few times. V is TRBV7-2 and J is TRBJ2-5, with 10 bases fitting TRBD2. With V trimmed by 7 bases and J by 0 bases, 2 bases remained unmatched. The germline V gene has CDR1 SGHTA and CDR2 FQGNSA. This CDR3 has 14 amino acids. The CDR3 region is CASKLAGNQETQYF. In DNA form, the CDR3 reads TGTGCCAGCAAACTAGCGGGGAACCAAGAGACCCAGTACTTC.

Relative to its sample, this clonotype is medium-sized. V and J are TRBV6-5 and TRBJ2-1; D remains unclear. Trimming removed 4 bases from V and 10 bases from J, with 11 bases in between. This CDR3 has 12 residues. Germline CDR1 is MNHEY and CDR2 is SVGAGI. The CDR3 loop is CASSSTMEEQFF. DNA for the CDR3: TGTGCCAGCAGTTCCACCATGGAGGAGCAGTTCTTC.

The chain combines TRBV4-1 with TRBJ2-7; D assignment may be TRBD1 or TRBD2 (5 bases each). This CDR3 is 15 amino acids long. V shed 1 base and J shed 7 bases, with 17 bases lying between them. Germline assignment: CDR1 MGHRA and CDR2 YSYEKL. CDR3 loop: CASSQGRGRPQEQYF. CDR3 bases: TGCGCCAGCAGCCAAGGTCGGGGACGGCCTCAGGAGCAGTACTTC.

The chain is built from TRBV20-1 and TRBJ2-2; 9 bases align to TRBD2. Germline-derived CDR1 and CDR2 are DFQATT and SNEGSKA (reference sequence). After removal of 3 bases from V and 6 bases from J, the junction contained 8 bases not matched to a gene. The CDR3 is 15 residues long. The CDR3 here is CSARRGERGAGELFF. CDR3 in DNA: TGCAGTGCTAGGAGGGGCGAGCGGGGGGCCGGGGAGCTGTTTTTT.

This clonotype was seen only a few times. This chain joins TRBV4-3 and TRBJ1-2; 7 bases are a match to TRBD1. The CDR3 contains 17 residues. Trimming at V came to 1 base and at J to 7 bases, leaving 15 bases not matched to a gene. Looked up from germline, CDR1 is LGHNA and CDR2 is YSLEER. In DNA, the CDR3 is TGCGCCAGCAGCCAAGGGATTGACAGGGAGGTTCGGTCTGGCTACACCTTC. As protein: CASSQGIDREVRSGYTF.

The chain has TRBV5-1 and TRBJ2-1, with TRBD1 matching over 8 bases. The CDR3 length is 15 residues. CDR1 is SGHRS, CDR2 YFSETQ, per germline. V gave up 4 bases and J gave up 1 base; unmatched junction bases: 4. The CDR3 region has the DNA TGCGCCAGCAGCGTGGGACAGGTATCCTACAATGAGCAGTTCTTC. This gives the protein CASSVGQVSYNEQFF. Looking up the rest from reference TRBV5-1 and TRBJ2-1 gives the full variable domain: KAGVTQTPRYLIKTRGQQVTLSCSPISGHRSVSWYQQTPGQGLQFLFEYFSETQRNKGNFPGRFSGRQFSNSRSEMNVSTLELGDSALYLCASSVGQVSYNEQFFGPGTRLTVL.

This clonotype has a count of ten or more. The J gene is TRBJ2-5, the V gene TRBV6-5; D is uncertain. Per germline, CDR1 MNHEY and CDR2 SVGAGI. This CDR3 has 15 amino acids. Trimming took off 5 bases at V and 5 bases at J, with 18 bases between the two ends. The CDR3 spells CASSPRLTGRETQYF. The CDR3 region has the DNA TGTGCCAGCAGTCCCCGTTTGACGGGCCGCGAGACCCAGTACTTC.

V usage is TRBV5-5 and J usage is TRBJ1-1; D is uncertain. The germline V gene encodes CDR1 SGHKS and CDR2 YYEKEE (reference sequence). Trimming stripped 0 bases from V and 5 bases from J, with 11 bases between. This CDR3 spans 14 amino acids. Written as DNA, the CDR3 is TGTGCCAGCAGCTTGGAGATACGGGTAACTGAAGCTTTCTTT. Residues: CASSLEIRVTEAFF.

This chain connects TRBV2 to TRBJ2-2; 8 bases match TRBD1. Germline CDR1 SNHLY, CDR2 FYNNEI. V lost 5 bases, J lost 3 bases, and 2 bases stayed unmatched. CDR3 length: 14 residues. CDR3 protein: CASSPGQDTGELFF. Here the CDR3 DNA reads TGTGCCAGCAGTCCGGGACAGGACACCGGGGAGCTGTTTTTT.

This clonotype was detected many times. The J gene is TRBJ2-1, the V gene TRBV6-5; TRBD2 matches at 7 bases. V was pared by 6 bases and J by 7 bases, with 12 bases of the junction left unmatched. The CDR3 sequence is 15 residues long. Germline CDR1 reads MNHEY; CDR2 reads SVGAGI. The DNA for the CDR3 is TGTGCCAGCAGCCTCAGTAGGACTAGAGGGAATGAGCAGTTCTTC. Translation gives CASSLSRTRGNEQFF.

The gene calls are TRBV7-3 and TRBJ2-6; TRBD1 aligns across 7 bases. The CDR3 is made up of 17 amino acids. CDR1 is SGHTA and CDR2 is FQGTGA in the germline V gene. The V segment lost 5 bases and the J segment 3 bases; nucleotides outside the gene matches: 10. CDR3 loop: CASSVDRDRVGANVLTF. The CDR3 DNA sequence: TGTGCCAGCAGCGTGGATCGAGACAGGGTTGGGGCCAACGTCCTGACTTTC.

This chain joins TRBV6-5 and TRBJ2-7; D is tentatively TRBD1 or TRBD2 (5 bases each). Germline V gene sequence: CDR1 MNHEY, CDR2 SVGAGI. The CDR3 length is 15 residues. V lost 0 bases to trimming and J lost 5 bases, with 14 bases between them. This CDR3 reads CASSYSSGPLDEQYF. In nucleotides, the CDR3 is TGTGCCAGCAGTTACTCATCGGGACCTTTGGACGAGCAGTACTTC.

The chain combines TRBV7-2 with TRBJ2-3; D not resolved. The CDR3 has 13 amino acids. Trimming removed 2 bases at V and 2 bases at J, with 5 bases between. CDR1 is SGHTA, CDR2 FQGNSA, per germline. CDR3 nucleotides: TGTGCCAGCAGCTTATACTCCACAGATACGCAGTATTTT. It translates to CASSLYSTDTQYF.

The chain employs TRBV4-3 and TRBJ2-7; the match to TRBD1 covers 8 bases. CDR1 and CDR2 from the germline V gene are LGHNA and YSLEER. V lost 1 base, J lost 4 bases, and 21 bases stayed unmatched. The CDR3 spans 20 residues. CDR3 sequence reads: CASSQGYLPRQGMSCYEQYF. CDR3 in DNA: TGCGCCAGCAGCCAAGGATACCTGCCGCGACAGGGGATGTCTTGTTACGAGCAGTACTTC.

The V and J genes are TRBV6-6 and TRBJ2-5; D remains unclear. Deletions cut 2 bases from V and 7 bases from J, with 11 bases between. Germline lookup yields CDR1 MNHNY and CDR2 SVGAGI (reference sequence). The CDR3 consists of 13 residues. The CDR3 nucleotides read TGTGCCAGCAGTTACGGGCAGTCGGGGACCCAGTACTTC. Its translation: CASSYGQSGTQYF.

The rearrangement links TRBV24-1 to TRBJ2-5, with a weak D call TRBD1 (5 bases). V was trimmed by 5 bases and J by 1 base, leaving 10 bases between them. The CDR3 contains 14 residues. Germline loops: CDR1 KGHDR, CDR2 SFDVKD. CDR3 in amino acids: CATSGFDSQETQYF. The CDR3 bases are TGTGCCACCAGTGGCTTCGACAGCCAAGAGACCCAGTACTTC.

The CDR3 DNA follows: TGTGCCAGCTCACCACTTAGGGAAGTTACAGATACGCAGTATTTT. It codes for CASSPLREVTDTQYF. V gene TRBV18 combines with J gene TRBJ2-3, with unresolved D. Germline V gives CDR1 KGHSH, CDR2 LQKENI. CDR3 length: 15 residues. V lost 1 base and J 3 bases, leaving 11 bases between the germline ends.